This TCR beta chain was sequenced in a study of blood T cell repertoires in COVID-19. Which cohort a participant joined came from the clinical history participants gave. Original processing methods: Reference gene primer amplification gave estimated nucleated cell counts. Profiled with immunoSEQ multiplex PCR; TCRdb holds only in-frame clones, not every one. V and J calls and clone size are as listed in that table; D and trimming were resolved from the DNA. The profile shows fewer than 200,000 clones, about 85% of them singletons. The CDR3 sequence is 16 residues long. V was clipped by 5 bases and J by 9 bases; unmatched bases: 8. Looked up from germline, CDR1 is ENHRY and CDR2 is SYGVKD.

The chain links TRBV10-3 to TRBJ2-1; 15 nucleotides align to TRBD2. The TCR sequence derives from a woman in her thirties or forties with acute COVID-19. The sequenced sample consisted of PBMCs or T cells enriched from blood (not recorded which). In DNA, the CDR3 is TGTGCCATCAGTCCGGGACTAGCGGGAGGCGGGGGTGAGCAGTTCTTC. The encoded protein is CAISPGLAGGGGEQFF.